This T cell receptor beta chain was sequenced during a study of blood T cell repertoires in COVID-19 (dated by TCRdb to about 2020). Concerning the study at large: The collaborator samples originated in the United States, Italy and Spain and spanned the acute and convalescent phases of COVID-19. The sample metadata nearly always contained a de-identified subject ID, COVID-19 status, age in years and sex. Where HLA class I and class II types were available, the types were taken from metadata supplied by the sample provider, not from assay-based typing. The dataset comprised deeply sampled blood TCRbeta repertoires from subjects exposed to, actively infected with, or recovered from COVID-19. A freely available public database, intended as a resource for researchers studying the immune response to SARS-CoV-2, is where the repertoires were released. The prospective study material was composed of cDNA or gDNA derived from T cells, B-cell-depleted T cells, or PBMCs. The samples were drawn from the first 160 participants of the ongoing ImmuneRACE study and from 1,254 subjects provided by 6 global collaborators.

TCRbeta CDR3 regions were amplified from genomic DNA by means of the immunoSEQ Assay, a bias-controlled multiplex PCR. For the original study's pipeline: Within the assay, amplification of reference gene primers was used to estimate how many nucleated cells each sample contained. Sequence reads were collapsed and filtered to measure the absolute abundance of every unique TCRbeta CDR3 rearrangement. For each sample, productive Simpson clonality was calculated as the square root of Simpson's diversity index over productive rearrangements. Sourced from immuneACCESS, this table was stored by TCRdb with only in-frame sequences that have V and J called. A share of the clones is absent; for the studies checked, an unresolved V gene accounts for under half, and the remainder has no known explanation. V, J and clone size are taken as reported in that table, and D and trimming were inferred from the DNA itself. In all, the sample holds some 200,000 clones, and 89% of those were seen once. The leading ten clones occupy 0.77% of the sample.

With regard to this clone: Its antigen target is currently unknown. Base qualities are not at hand, and no much larger clone is one base apart.

Participants in the prospective study were aged roughly 18 to 95 years, lived in 20 to 30 United States geographic areas, and enrolled through a virtual design. In the prospective study, participants were assigned to cohorts based on the clinical history participants reported in a screening survey and a study questionnaire. Recovered participants in ImmuneRACE Cohort 3 were defined by two consecutive negative NP/OP PCR tests, clearance by a healthcare professional, or resolution of symptoms. In the prospective study, whole blood, serum and a nasopharyngeal or oropharyngeal swab were collected from each participant by mobile phlebotomists. Additional blood draws and questionnaires over an approximately 2-month period could optionally be provided by prospective study participants. Prospective study blood samples were shipped either frozen or at room temperature before DNA extraction. The CDR3 numbers 15 residues from cysteine through phenylalanine. The retained sequence is limited to the CDR3, 45 bases, with the frame set at the first base. Between the V and J ends, shortened by 4 bases and 0 bases respectively, the junction contains 12 bases. The germline V gene yields ENHRY for CDR1 and SYGVKD for CDR2.

Findings and caveats that apply to the study as a whole: The quantity of clinical and demographic metadata differed by source and by participant and was supplied without curation.

Recombination joined TRBV10-3 with TRBJ1-2; the D region possibly corresponds to TRBD1 (6 bases align). The sequenced sample consisted of PBMCs or T cells enriched from blood (not recorded which). The TCR comes from a woman aged 18-29 years who had recovered from COVID-19. The CDR3 sequence is CAISVGTGTNYGYTF. The nucleotides read TGTGCCATCAGTGTGGGAACAGGGACTAACTATGGCTACACCTTC.